This T cell receptor (beta chain) comes out of a study of blood T cell repertoires in COVID-19 (dated by TCRdb to the early 2020s). Regarding the complete study: Samples covering the acute and convalescent phases of COVID-19 were provided by collaborators in the United States, Italy and Spain. The material from the prospective study consisted of cDNA or gDNA derived from T cells, B-cell-depleted T cells, or PBMCs. The dataset comprised deeply sampled blood TCRbeta repertoires from subjects exposed to, actively infected with, or recovered from COVID-19. The repertoires were made available in a free public database intended to serve as a resource for research on the immune response to SARS-CoV-2. The samples were drawn from the first 160 participants of the ongoing ImmuneRACE study and from about 1,200 subjects provided by 6 global collaborators. Nearly every sample came with metadata listing a de-identified subject ID, COVID-19 status, age in years and sex. Where HLA class I and class II types were available, the types were taken from metadata supplied by the sample provider, not from assay-based typing. The study at large found these results: The quantity of clinical and demographic metadata differed by source and by participant and was supplied without curation.

The germline V and J ends show losses of 0 bases and 3 bases respectively, and no gene match explains 3 bases of the junction. Via the germline V gene, CDR1 is MNHEY and CDR2 SVGAGI. Inclusive of the bounding cysteine and phenylalanine, the CDR3 is 15 residues long. Only the CDR3 DNA stays, 45 bases, in frame from base 1. The immunoSEQ Assay, a bias-controlled multiplex PCR, was used to amplify TCRbeta CDR3 regions from genomic DNA. The published analysis was carried out like this. The number of nucleated cells in each sample was estimated from the amplification of reference gene primers within the assay. Sequence reads were collapsed and filtered to measure the absolute abundance of every unique TCRbeta CDR3 rearrangement. For each sample, productive Simpson clonality was calculated as the square root of Simpson's diversity index over productive rearrangements. The table comes from immuneACCESS by way of TCRdb, which keeps in-frame sequences with V and J called. Part of the clones is missing from these tables; in studies checked, under half for an unresolved V gene and the rest for unknown reasons. Clone size and the V and J calls come from that table; the DNA yielded D and trimming. The sample profile shows some 240,000 clones; 87% of them were found once. The leading ten clones occupy roughly 7% of the sample.

Another Seattle source contributed samples from volunteer blood donors who had recovered from COVID-19. The collaborating institutions used their own protocols to collect whole blood in K2EDTA tubes. Collaborator samples were shipped for TCRbeta analysis as frozen whole blood, isolated PBMCs, or DNA extracted from either sample type. This clone has only one observation. Its antigen remains undetermined. No base quality values were provided; no much bigger clone lies one nucleotide off. The TCR was taken from a man in his 60s who had recovered from COVID-19. Material: peripheral blood. The chain employs TRBV6-5 and TRBJ2-3, and TRBD1 matches 7 of the central bases. CDR3 region: CASSYSTTGTDTQYF. Here is the DNA: TGTGCCAGCAGTTACTCGACGACAGGGACAGATACGCAGTATTTT.